This T cell receptor (beta chain) stems from a study of T cell responses to AZD1222 COVID-19 vaccine. The CDR3 extends over 13 amino acids. V dropped 10 bases and J dropped 1 base, with 13 bases sitting between them. Germline CDR1 and CDR2: SGHDT and YYEEEE. Sequencing was performed with immunoSEQ multiplex PCR; in TCRdb, only in-frame clones are kept and a portion is missing. The sample has 150,000 to 160,000 clones, 90% to 95% seen once. This sequence originates from an adult who received the AZD1222 COVID-19 vaccine. The material sequenced was peripheral blood, taken 28 days after the second AZD1222 dose. This sequence joins TRBV5-6 and TRBJ2-3; D is possibly TRBD2 (5 bases). The CDR3 DNA is TGTGCCTCCACCCAGCGGCGCACAGATACGCAGTATTTT. Protein: CASTQRRTDTQYF.